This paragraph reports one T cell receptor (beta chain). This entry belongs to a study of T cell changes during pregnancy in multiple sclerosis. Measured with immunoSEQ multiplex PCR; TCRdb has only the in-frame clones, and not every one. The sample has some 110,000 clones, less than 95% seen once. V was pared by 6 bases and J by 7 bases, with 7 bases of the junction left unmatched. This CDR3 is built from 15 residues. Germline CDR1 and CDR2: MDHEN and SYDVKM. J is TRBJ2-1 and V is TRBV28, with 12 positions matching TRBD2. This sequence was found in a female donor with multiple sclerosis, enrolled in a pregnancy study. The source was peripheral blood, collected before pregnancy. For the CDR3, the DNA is TGTGCCAGCAGCCAGACTAGCGGGAGAGATAATGAGCAGTTCTTC. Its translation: CASSQTSGRDNEQFF.